This TCR beta chain was profiled in a study of tumor-infiltrating lymphocytes in primary liver carcinoma. Turning to the study itself: Patients were both men and women, whose ages ran from 30 to 69 years.

From germline, CDR1 is SGHNT and CDR2 YYREEE (reference sequence). V was pared by 5 bases and J by 2 bases, with 21 bases between. CDR3 length: 17 amino acids. Researchers generated TCR beta cDNA from about 500 ng of total RNA, relying on a constant-region primer. Libraries for TCR beta were built through three nested multiplex PCR rounds, which together made up a slightly modified ARM-PCR procedure. Two initial PCR rounds of ten to eleven cycles each paired TRBV1-TRBV30 forward primers with a C-beta reverse primer. TCRdb used MiXCR to reprocess the multiplex PCR reads, holding one entry per CDR3 protein. This table holds roughly 91,000 distinct CDR3 sequences, 69% found once. The table lists this clonotype with a count of one. What it recognizes is unknown. This may arise from a read error, as a much more abundant clone is one base away. Starting material for RNA and DNA co-extraction consisted of about 17-32 mg of unsorted bulk tissue. Sampling of every tumor involved five separate regions. These included the tumor centre. Over 75% viable tumor cells were present in every tumor sample.

General study points: The proportion of top clones found throughout all five tumor regions was only about 7.5-24%.

Sequencing was done on a sample of liver tumor tissue from sampling region 5. Subset described: tumor region T5, tumor centre. V is TRBV5-4 and J is TRBJ2-3, with D uncertain. This TCR came from a woman aged 55-75 years with primary liver carcinoma and hepatitis B virus infection. CDR3 in amino acids: CASRGSTQSAHTDTQYF. Here the CDR3 DNA reads TGTGCCAGCAGGGGGTCTACCCAGTCCGCCCACACAGATACGCAGTATTTT.